A selection of T cell receptor beta chains follows, all from one sample in a study of early T cells in non-severe SARS-CoV-2 infection. TCRdb reprocessed the 5' RACE reads with MiXCR, giving one entry per CDR3 protein. There are some 78,000 distinct CDR3 sequences in the sample; roughly 13% occur only once, and around 6% lies in the top ten. What was sequenced was whole blood. The receptors originated from an adult who was a healthcare worker with PCR-confirmed SARS-CoV-2 infection or an uninfected control (not recorded which). Each CDR3 is given with its conserved first and last residue. A D gene is named only where the DNA matches it firmly. Clone size is given for some rows only: seen once, a few or many times, or a class if the clone is expanded.

CDR3nt: TGTGCCAGCAGCCAAGTCGGCAATGAGCAGTTCTTC
CDR3aa: CASSQVGNEQFF
d_gene: .
j_gene: TRBJ2-1
abundance: many
v_gene: TRBV3-1

CDR3nt: TGCAGTGCTAGAGTAGGGGGTATCTTGAACACTGAAGCTTTCTTT
CDR3aa: CSARVGGILNTEAFF
d_gene: .
j_gene: TRBJ1-1
abundance: many
v_gene: TRBV20-1

CDR3nt: TGCAGTGCTTGGACTAGCGGGGGCCACAGCTCCTACAATGAGCAGTTCTTC
CDR3aa: CSAWTSGGHSSYNEQFF
d_gene: TRBD2
j_gene: TRBJ2-1
abundance: .
v_gene: TRBV20-1

CDR3nt: TGCAGTGCTAACGATGGGGGCAATCAGCCCCAGCATTTT
CDR3aa: CSANDGGNQPQHF
d_gene: .
j_gene: TRBJ1-5
abundance: .
v_gene: TRBV20-1

CDR3nt: TGTGCCAGCAGCCAATTCCCAGGTACTGAAGCTTTCTTT
CDR3aa: CASSQFPGTEAFF
d_gene: .
j_gene: TRBJ1-1
abundance: .
v_gene: TRBV3-1

CDR3nt: TGTGCCACCAGCCGAGCGGGGGGCGGAGAGACCCAGTACTTC
CDR3aa: CATSRAGGGETQYF
d_gene: TRBD2
j_gene: TRBJ2-5
abundance: .
v_gene: TRBV15

CDR3nt: TGTGCCAGCAGTTCTGTGGGAGGCAGGAATAATTCACCCCTCCACTTT
CDR3aa: CASSSVGGRNNSPLHF
d_gene: .
j_gene: TRBJ1-6
abundance: .
v_gene: TRBV5-4

CDR3nt: TGTGCCAGCAGCTGGGGGGACAGCTTAAACACAGATACGCAGTATTTT
CDR3aa: CASSWGDSLNTDTQYF
d_gene: .
j_gene: TRBJ2-3
abundance: many
v_gene: TRBV5-5

CDR3nt: TGTGCCGGCAGCTTAGGGGACAGGGGGCCGGGGACTGAAGCTTTCTTT
CDR3aa: CAGSLGDRGPGTEAFF
d_gene: TRBD1
j_gene: TRBJ1-1
abundance: .
v_gene: TRBV7-9

CDR3nt: TGTGCCAGCAGAACGCAGGGGCTCTCCTACGAGCAGTACTTC
CDR3aa: CASRTQGLSYEQYF
d_gene: .
j_gene: TRBJ2-7
abundance: few
v_gene: TRBV28

CDR3nt: TGCAGTGCTAGGGACCCTCGGAGCGGGAGCTCCTACGAGCAGTACTTC
CDR3aa: CSARDPRSGSSYEQYF
d_gene: TRBD2
j_gene: TRBJ2-7
abundance: .
v_gene: TRBV20-1

CDR3nt: TGCAGCGCCGCGGTGACAGTGGGGGACACTGAAGCTTTCTTT
CDR3aa: CSAAVTVGDTEAFF
d_gene: .
j_gene: TRBJ1-1
abundance: .
v_gene: TRBV29-1

CDR3nt: TGCAGCGTTGGGGATGAAAAACTGTTTTTT
CDR3aa: CSVGDEKLFF
d_gene: .
j_gene: TRBJ1-4
abundance: .
v_gene: TRBV29-1

CDR3nt: TGTGCCAGCAGTTTGGAGCAGATAGCAAAAAACATTCAGTACTTC
CDR3aa: CASSLEQIAKNIQYF
d_gene: .
j_gene: TRBJ2-4
abundance: few
v_gene: TRBV12-3/TRBV12-4

CDR3nt: TGCAGTGCGGGGGGGAGCGGAGGAGGCAATGAGCAGTTCTTC
CDR3aa: CSAGGSGGGNEQFF
d_gene: TRBD2
j_gene: TRBJ2-1
abundance: few
v_gene: TRBV20-1

CDR3nt: TGTGCCAGCAGCCCACCGGGGGAGGAGCTGTTTTTT
CDR3aa: CASSPPGEELFF
d_gene: .
j_gene: TRBJ2-2
abundance: few
v_gene: TRBV7-2

CDR3nt: TGCAGCGTTGGGACAGTCGGCGCTGAAGCTTTCTTT
CDR3aa: CSVGTVGAEAFF
d_gene: .
j_gene: TRBJ1-1
abundance: .
v_gene: TRBV29-1

CDR3nt: TGTGCCAGCAGTACCGTTGGTAGGGATCGGAGCACTGAAGCTTTCTTT
CDR3aa: CASSTVGRDRSTEAFF
d_gene: .
j_gene: TRBJ1-1
abundance: .
v_gene: TRBV6-5

CDR3nt: TGTGCCAGCAGCTCTGGTAACTATGGCTACACCTTC
CDR3aa: CASSSGNYGYTF
d_gene: .
j_gene: TRBJ1-2
abundance: many
v_gene: TRBV7-9

CDR3nt: TGTGCCACTGGGATATTGGACTCCTACGAGCAGTACTTC
CDR3aa: CATGILDSYEQYF
d_gene: .
j_gene: TRBJ2-7
abundance: many
v_gene: TRBV28